The clone carrying this T cell receptor beta chain was observed at least ten times. The target antigen is unknown. This sample was taken from a study of T cells in Graves' hyperthyroidism and ophthalmopathy. CDR1 and CDR2 (germline): GTSNPN, SVGIG (reference sequence). The CDR3 is 11 residues long. V was pared by 3 bases and J by 6 bases, with 6 bases between. Amplification yielded TCR beta CDR3 regions, with RNA transcripts as the source. The study used the HTBI primer set for a first-round RT-PCR of the TCR CDR3. Via MiXCR, TCRdb re-called the multiplex PCR reads, giving one row per CDR3 protein. The sample yields hundreds of thousands of distinct CDR3 sequences, nearly 15% seen once. Broader study findings: Appearing also in blood were most of the thyroid clonotypes expanded above 0.001.

The genes are TRBV30 and TRBJ2-1; D is uncertain. The origin of this receptor is a woman aged 55-70 years with Graves' ophthalmopathy. Sequencing used blood. CDR3 amino acids: CAWRHRNEQFF. CDR3 coding DNA: TGTGCCTGGAGGCATCGCAATGAGCAGTTCTTC.